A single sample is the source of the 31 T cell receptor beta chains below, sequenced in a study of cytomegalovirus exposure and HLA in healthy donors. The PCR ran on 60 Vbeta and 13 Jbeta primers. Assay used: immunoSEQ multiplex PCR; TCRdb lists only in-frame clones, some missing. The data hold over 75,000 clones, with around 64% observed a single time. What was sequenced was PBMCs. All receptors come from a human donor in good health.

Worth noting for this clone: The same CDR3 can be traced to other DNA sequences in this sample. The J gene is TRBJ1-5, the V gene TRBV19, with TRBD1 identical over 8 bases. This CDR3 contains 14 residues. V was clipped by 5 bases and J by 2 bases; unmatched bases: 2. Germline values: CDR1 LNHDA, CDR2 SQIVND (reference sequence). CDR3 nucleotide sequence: TGTGCCAGTAGTGGACAGGGAGGCAATCAGCCCCAGCATTTT. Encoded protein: CASSGQGGNQPQHF. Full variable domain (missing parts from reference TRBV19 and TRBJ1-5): DGGITQSPKYLFRKEGQNVTLSCEQNLNHDAMYWYRQDPGQGLRLIYYSQIVNDFQKGDIAEGYSVSREKKESFPLTVTSAQKNPTAFYLCASSGQGGNQPQHFGDGTRLSIL.

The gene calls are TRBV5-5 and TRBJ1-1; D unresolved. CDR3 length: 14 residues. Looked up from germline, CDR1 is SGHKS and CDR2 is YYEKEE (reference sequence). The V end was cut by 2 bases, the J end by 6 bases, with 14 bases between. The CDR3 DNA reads TGTGCCAGCAGCTTCCTTTTTCGGGAATCTGAAGCTTTCTTT. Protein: CASSFLFRESEAFF.

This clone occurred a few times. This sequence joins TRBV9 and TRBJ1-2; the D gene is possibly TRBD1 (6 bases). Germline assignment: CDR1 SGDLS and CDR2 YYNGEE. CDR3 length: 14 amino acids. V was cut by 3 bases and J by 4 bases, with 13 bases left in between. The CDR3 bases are TGTGCCAGCAGCGGAGGGGGACACCCCTATGGCTACACCTTC. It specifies CASSGGGHPYGYTF.

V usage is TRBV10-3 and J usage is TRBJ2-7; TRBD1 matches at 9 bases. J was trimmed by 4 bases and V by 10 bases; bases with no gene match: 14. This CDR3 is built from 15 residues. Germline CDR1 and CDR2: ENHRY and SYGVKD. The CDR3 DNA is TGTGCCACCGGGGACCTACAGGGGGCGGAATACGAGCAGTACTTC. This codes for CATGDLQGAEYEQYF.

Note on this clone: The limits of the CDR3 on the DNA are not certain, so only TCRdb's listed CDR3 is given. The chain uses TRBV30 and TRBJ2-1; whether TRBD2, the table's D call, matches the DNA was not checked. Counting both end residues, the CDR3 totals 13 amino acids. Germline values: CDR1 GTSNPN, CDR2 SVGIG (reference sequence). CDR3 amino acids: CAWSVGGGATLFF.

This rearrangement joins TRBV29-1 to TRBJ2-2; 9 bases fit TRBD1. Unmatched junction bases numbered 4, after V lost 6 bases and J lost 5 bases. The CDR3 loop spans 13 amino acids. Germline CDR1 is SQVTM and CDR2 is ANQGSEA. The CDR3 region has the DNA TGCAGCGTGTACAGGGGGCCAACCGGGGAGCTGTTTTTT. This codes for CSVYRGPTGELFF.

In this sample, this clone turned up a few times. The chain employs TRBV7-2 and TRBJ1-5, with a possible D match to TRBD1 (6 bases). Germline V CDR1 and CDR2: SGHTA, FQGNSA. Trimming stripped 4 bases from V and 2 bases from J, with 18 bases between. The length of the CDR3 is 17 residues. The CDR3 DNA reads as TGTGCCAGCAGCTCAAACAGGGCGGATTGGGGCAATCAGCCCCAGCATTTT. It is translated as CASSSNRADWGNQPQHF.

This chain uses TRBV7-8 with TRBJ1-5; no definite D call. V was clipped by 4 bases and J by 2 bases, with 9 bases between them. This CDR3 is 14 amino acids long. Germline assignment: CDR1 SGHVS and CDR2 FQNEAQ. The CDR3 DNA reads TGTGCCAGCAGCTACGACACCCGCAATCAGCCCCAGCATTTT. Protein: CASSYDTRNQPQHF.

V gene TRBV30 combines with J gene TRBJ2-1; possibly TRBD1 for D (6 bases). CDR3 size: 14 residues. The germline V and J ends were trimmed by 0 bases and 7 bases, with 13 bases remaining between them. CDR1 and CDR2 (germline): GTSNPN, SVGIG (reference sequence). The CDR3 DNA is TGTGCCTGGAGTGTCTCGCAGGGGAAGAATGAGCAGTTCTTC. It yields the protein CAWSVSQGKNEQFF. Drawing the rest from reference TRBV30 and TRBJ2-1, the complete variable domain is SQTIHQWPATLVQPVGSPLSLECTVEGTSNPNLYWYRQAAGRGLQLLFYSVGIGQISSEVPQNLSASRPQDRQFILSSKKLLLSDSGFYLCAWSVSQGKNEQFFGPGTRLTVL.

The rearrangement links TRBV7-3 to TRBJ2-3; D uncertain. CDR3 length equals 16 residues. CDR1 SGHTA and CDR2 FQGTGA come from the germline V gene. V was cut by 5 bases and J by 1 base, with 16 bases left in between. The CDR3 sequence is CASSLEPGLGTDTQYF. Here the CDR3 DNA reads TGTGCCAGCAGCCTAGAACCGGGTCTTGGCACAGATACGCAGTATTTT.

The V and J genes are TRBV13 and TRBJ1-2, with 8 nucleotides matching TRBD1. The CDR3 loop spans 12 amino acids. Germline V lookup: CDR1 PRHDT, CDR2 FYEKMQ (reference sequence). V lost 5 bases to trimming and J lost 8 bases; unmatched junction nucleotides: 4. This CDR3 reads CASSRTGKGYTF. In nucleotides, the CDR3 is TGTGCCAGCAGCCGGACAGGGAAAGGCTACACCTTC.

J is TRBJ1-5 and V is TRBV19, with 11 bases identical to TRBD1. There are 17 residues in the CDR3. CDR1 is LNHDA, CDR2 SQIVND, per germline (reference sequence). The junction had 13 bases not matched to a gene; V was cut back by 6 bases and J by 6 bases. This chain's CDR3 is CASRSLLGQGERQPQHF. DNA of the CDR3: TGTGCCAGTAGGAGCCTATTGGGACAGGGGGAACGTCAGCCCCAGCATTTT.

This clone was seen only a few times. CDR3 in DNA: TGTGCCAGTAGTATAGGGGGGACAGGGCGGACTGAAGCTTTCTTT. Protein product: CASSIGGTGRTEAFF. The J gene is TRBJ1-1, the V gene TRBV19; 9 bases are shared with TRBD1. Germline lookup yields CDR1 LNHDA and CDR2 SQIVND (reference sequence). Losses at the gene ends were 1 base for V and 5 bases for J; bases not matched to a gene: 5. The CDR3 runs to 15 residues.

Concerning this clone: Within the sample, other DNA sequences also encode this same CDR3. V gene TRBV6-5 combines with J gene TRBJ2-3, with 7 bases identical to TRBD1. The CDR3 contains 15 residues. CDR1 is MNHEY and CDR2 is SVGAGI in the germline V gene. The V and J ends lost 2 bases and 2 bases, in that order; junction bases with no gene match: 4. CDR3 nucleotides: TGTGCCAGCAGTTACCGACAGGGAACCACAGATACGCAGTATTTT. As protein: CASSYRQGTTDTQYF.

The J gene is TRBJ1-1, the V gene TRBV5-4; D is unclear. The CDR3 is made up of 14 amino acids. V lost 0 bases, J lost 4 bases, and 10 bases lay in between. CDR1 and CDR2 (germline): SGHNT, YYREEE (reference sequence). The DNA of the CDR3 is TGTGCCAGCAGCTTGGTTCGAGGAACCACTGAAGCTTTCTTT. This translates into CASSLVRGTTEAFF.

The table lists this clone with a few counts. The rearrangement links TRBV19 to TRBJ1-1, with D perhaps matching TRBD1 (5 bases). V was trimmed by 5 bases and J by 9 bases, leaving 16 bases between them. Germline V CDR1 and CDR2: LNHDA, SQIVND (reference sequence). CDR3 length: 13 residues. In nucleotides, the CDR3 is TGTGCCAGTAGTGTTCGGACATCCTATAAAGCTTTCTTT. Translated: CASSVRTSYKAFF.

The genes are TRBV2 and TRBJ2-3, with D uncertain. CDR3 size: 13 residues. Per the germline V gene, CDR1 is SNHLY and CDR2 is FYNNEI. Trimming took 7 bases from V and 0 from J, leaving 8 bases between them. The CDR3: CASKTFSTDTQYF. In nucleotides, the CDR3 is TGTGCCAGCAAGACTTTTAGCACAGATACGCAGTATTTT.

For the CDR3, the DNA is TGTGCCAGCAGCCGGACAGGGGGGGACTATGGCTACACCTTC. Translated: CASSRTGGDYGYTF. J is TRBJ1-2 and V is TRBV5-5; 10 positions match TRBD1. The germline V gene has CDR1 SGHKS and CDR2 YYEKEE (reference sequence). The CDR3 extends over 14 amino acids. Losses at the gene ends were 4 bases for V and 3 bases for J; bases not matched to a gene: 3.

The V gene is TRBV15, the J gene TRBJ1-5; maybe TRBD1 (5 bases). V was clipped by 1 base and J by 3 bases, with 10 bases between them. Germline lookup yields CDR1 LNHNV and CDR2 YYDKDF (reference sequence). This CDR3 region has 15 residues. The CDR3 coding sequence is TGTGCCACCAGCAGAGGAGGCAGGGACAATCAGCCCCAGCATTTT. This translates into CATSRGGRDNQPQHF.

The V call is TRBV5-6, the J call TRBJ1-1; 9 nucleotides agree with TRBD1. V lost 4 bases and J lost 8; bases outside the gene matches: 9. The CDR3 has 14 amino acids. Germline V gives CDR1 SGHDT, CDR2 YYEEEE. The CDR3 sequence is CASSPEQGALEAFF. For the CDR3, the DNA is TGTGCCAGCAGCCCCGAACAGGGGGCATTAGAAGCTTTCTTT.

CDR3 DNA: TGTGCCAGCAGCTACAAACAGCACCAGCCCCAGCATTTT. It is translated as CASSYKQHQPQHF. This rearrangement joins TRBV7-2 to TRBJ1-5; D is ambiguous. Germline-derived CDR1 and CDR2 are SGHTA and FQGNSA. CDR3 length: 13 amino acids. V shed 4 bases and J shed 7 bases, with 11 bases lying between them.

The DNA of the CDR3 is TGTGCCAGCAGCTTAGATGGACGCGGGATTGAAGCTTTCTTT. The encoded protein is CASSLDGRGIEAFF. J is TRBJ1-1 and V is TRBV7-8; D is undetermined. This CDR3 spans 14 amino acids. Looked up from germline, CDR1 is SGHVS and CDR2 is FQNEAQ. V shed 1 base and J shed 7 bases, with 13 bases lying between them.

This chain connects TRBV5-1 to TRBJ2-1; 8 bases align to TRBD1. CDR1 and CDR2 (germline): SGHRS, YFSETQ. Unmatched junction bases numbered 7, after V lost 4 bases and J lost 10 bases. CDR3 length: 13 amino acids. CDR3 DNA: TGCGCCAGCAGCCTGGACAGGGTAGGGGAGCAGTTCTTC. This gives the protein CASSLDRVGEQFF.

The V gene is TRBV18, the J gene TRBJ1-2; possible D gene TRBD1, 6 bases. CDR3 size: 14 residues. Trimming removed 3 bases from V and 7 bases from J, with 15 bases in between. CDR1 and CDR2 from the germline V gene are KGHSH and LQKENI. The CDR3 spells CASSPPRGNGGYTF. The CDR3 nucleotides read TGTGCCAGCTCACCCCCCAGGGGCAACGGTGGCTACACCTTC.

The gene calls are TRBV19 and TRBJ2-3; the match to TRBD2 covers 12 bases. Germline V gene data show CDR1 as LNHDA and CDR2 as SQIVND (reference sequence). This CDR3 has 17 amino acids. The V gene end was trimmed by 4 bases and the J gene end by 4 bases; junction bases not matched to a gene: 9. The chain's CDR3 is CASSTGASGGAADTQYF. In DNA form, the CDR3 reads TGTGCCAGTAGTACCGGGGCTAGCGGGGGGGCCGCAGATACGCAGTATTTT. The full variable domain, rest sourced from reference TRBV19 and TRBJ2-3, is DGGITQSPKYLFRKEGQNVTLSCEQNLNHDAMYWYRQDPGQGLRLIYYSQIVNDFQKGDIAEGYSVSREKKESFPLTVTSAQKNPTAFYLCASSTGASGGAADTQYFGPGTRLTVL.

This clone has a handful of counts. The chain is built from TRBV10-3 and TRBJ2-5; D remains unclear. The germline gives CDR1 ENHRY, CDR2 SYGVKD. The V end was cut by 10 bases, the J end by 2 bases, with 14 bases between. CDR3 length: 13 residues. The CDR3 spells CATTPGTQETQYF. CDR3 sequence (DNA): TGTGCCACGACACCCGGAACACAAGAGACCCAGTACTTC.

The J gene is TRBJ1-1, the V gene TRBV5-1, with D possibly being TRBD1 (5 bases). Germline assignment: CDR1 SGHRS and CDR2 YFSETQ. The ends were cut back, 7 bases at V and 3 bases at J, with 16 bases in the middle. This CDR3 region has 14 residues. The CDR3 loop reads CASRRQGQDTEAFF. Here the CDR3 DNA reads TGCGCCAGCCGTAGGCAGGGCCAGGACACTGAAGCTTTCTTT.

The CDR3 here is CASSLGGRGAGSNQPQHF. The CDR3 bases are TGTGCCAGCAGCTTGGGTGGACGCGGGGCTGGGAGCAATCAGCCCCAGCATTTT. The V and J genes are TRBV5-6 and TRBJ1-5; D is perhaps TRBD1 (5 bases). The CDR3 runs 18 residues. The germline V gene encodes CDR1 SGHDT and CDR2 YYEEEE. Trimming pared 0 bases from V and 1 base from J, leaving 17 bases between.

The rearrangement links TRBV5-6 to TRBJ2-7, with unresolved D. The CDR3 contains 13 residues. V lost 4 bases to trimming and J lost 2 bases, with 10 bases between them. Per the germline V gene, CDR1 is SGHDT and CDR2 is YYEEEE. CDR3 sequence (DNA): TGTGCCAGCAGCGCTCAGCGAACCTACGAGCAGTACTTC. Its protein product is CASSAQRTYEQYF. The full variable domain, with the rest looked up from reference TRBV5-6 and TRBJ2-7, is DAGVTQSPTHLIKTRGQQVTLRCSPKSGHDTVSWYQQALGQGPQFIFQYYEEEERQRGNFPDRFSGHQFPNYSSELNVNALLLGDSALYLCASSAQRTYEQYFGPGTRLTVT.

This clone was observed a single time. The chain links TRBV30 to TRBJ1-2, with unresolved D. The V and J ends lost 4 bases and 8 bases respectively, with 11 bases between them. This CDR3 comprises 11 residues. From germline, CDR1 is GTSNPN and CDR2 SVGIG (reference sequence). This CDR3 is CAWTKVRGYTF. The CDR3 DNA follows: TGTGCCTGGACTAAGGTCAGGGGCTACACCTTC.

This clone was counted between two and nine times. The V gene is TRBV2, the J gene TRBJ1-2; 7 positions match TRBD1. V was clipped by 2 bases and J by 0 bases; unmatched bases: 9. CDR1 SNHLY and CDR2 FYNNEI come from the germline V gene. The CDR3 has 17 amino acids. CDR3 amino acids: CASSERGQLDPNYGYTF. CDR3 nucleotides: TGTGCCAGCAGTGAACGGGGACAGCTTGACCCTAACTATGGCTACACCTTC.